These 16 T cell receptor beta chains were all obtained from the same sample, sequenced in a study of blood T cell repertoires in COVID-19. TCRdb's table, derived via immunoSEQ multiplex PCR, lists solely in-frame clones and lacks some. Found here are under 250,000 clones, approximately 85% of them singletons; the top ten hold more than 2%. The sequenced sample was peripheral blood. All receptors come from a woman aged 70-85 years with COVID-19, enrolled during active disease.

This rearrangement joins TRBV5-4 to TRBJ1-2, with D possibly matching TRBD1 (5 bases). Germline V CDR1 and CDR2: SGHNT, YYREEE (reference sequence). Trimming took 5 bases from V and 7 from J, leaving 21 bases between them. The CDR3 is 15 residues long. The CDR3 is CASRAGTTYARGYTF. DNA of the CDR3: TGTGCCAGCAGGGCCGGGACTACCTACGCCCGTGGCTACACCTTC. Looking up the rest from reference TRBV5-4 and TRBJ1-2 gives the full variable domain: ETGVTQSPTHLIKTRGQQVTLRCSSQSGHNTVSWYQQALGQGPQFIFQYYREEENGRGNFPPRFSGLQFPNYSSELNVNALELDDSALYLCASRAGTTYARGYTFGSGTRLTVV.

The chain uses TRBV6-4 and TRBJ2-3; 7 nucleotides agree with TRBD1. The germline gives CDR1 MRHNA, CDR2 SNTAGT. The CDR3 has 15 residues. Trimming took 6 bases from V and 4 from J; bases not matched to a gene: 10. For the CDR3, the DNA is TGTGCCAGCAGGGCTAAGGGGGCAGGGGCAGATACGCAGTATTTT. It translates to CASRAKGAGADTQYF.

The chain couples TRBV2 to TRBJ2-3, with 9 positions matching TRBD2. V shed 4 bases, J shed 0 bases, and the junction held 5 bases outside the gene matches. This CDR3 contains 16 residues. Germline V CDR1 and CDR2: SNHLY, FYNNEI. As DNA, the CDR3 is TGTGCCAGCAGTGGTAATAGCGGGAGCAGCACAGATACGCAGTATTTT. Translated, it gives CASSGNSGSSTDTQYF. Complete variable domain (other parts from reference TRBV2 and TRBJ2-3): EPEVTQTPSHQVTQMGQEVILRCVPISNHLYFYWYRQILGQKVEFLVSFYNNEISEKSEIFDDQFSVERPDGSNFTLKIRSTKLEDSAMYFCASSGNSGSSTDTQYFGPGTRLTVL.

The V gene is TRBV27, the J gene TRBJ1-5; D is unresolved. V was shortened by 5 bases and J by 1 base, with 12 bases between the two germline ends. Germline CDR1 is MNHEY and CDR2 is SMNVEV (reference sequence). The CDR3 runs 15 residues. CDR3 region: CASSREPFSNQPQHF. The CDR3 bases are TGTGCCAGCAGTAGAGAACCTTTCAGCAATCAGCCCCAGCATTTT.

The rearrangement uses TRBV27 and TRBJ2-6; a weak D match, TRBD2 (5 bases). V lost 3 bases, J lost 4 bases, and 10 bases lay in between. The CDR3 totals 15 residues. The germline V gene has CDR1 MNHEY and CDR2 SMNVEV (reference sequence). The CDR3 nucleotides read TGTGCCAGCAGTTTTGAGGGCACCGGGGCCAACGTCCTGACTTTC. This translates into CASSFEGTGANVLTF.

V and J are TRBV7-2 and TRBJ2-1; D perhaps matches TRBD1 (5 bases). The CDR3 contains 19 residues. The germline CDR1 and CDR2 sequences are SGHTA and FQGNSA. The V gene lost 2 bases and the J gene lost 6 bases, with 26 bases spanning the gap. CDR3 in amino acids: CASSLNWRNSQQRGNEQFF. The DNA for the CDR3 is TGTGCCAGCAGCTTAAATTGGCGGAATTCCCAACAAAGGGGCAATGAGCAGTTCTTC. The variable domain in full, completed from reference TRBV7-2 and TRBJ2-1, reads GAGVSQSPSNKVTEKGKDVELRCDPISGHTALYWYRQSLGQGLEFLIYFQGNSAPDKSGLPSDRFSAERTGGSVSTLTIQRTQQEDSAVYLCASSLNWRNSQQRGNEQFFGPGTRLTVL.

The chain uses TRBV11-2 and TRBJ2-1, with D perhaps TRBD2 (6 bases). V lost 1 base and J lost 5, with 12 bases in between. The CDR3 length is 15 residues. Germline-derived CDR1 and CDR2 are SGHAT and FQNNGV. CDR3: CASSLVRGVNNEQFF. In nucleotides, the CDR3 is TGTGCCAGCAGCTTAGTACGCGGGGTGAACAATGAGCAGTTCTTC. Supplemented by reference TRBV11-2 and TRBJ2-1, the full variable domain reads EAGVAQSPRYKIIEKRQSVAFWCNPISGHATLYWYQQILGQGPKLLIQFQNNGVVDDSQLPKDRFSAERLKGVDSTLKIQPAKLEDSAVYLCASSLVRGVNNEQFFGPGTRLTVL.

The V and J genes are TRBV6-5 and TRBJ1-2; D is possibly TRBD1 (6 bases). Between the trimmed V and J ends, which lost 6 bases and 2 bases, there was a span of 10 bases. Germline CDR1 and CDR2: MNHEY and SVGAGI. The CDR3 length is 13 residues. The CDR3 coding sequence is TGTGCCAGCAGCACTAGGGGGAACTATGGCTACACCTTC. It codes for CASSTRGNYGYTF.

CDR3 DNA sequence: TGTGCCAGCACCCCCCCCGGACTAGCGGGAGTGTACGAGCAGTACTTC. It is translated as CASTPPGLAGVYEQYF. The V call is TRBV3-1 (or the pseudogene TRBV3-2), the J call TRBJ2-7; 13 nucleotides line up with TRBD2. With 7 bases clipped from V and 4 bases from J, the junction kept 10 bases outside the gene matches. The length of the CDR3 is 16 residues. The germline V gene encodes CDR1 LGHDT and CDR2 YNNKEL (reference sequence).

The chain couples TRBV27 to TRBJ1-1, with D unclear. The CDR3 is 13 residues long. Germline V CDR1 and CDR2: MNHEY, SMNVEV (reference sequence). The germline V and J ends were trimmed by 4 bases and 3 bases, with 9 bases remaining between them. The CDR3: CASSSDWDTEAFF. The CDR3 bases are TGTGCCAGCAGTTCAGACTGGGACACTGAAGCTTTCTTT.

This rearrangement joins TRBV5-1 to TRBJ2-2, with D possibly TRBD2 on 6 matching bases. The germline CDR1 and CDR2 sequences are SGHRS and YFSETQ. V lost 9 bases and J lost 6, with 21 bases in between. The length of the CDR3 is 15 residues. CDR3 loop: CATSPDGGPAGELFF. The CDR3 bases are TGCGCCACCTCCCCGGATGGAGGGCCCGCCGGGGAGCTGTTTTTT.

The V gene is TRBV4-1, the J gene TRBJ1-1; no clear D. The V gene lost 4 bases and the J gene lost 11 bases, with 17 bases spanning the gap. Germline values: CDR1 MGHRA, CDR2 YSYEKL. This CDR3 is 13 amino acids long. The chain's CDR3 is CASSRLLDGMAFF. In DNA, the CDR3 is TGCGCCAGCAGCCGGCTCCTGGACGGGATGGCTTTCTTT.

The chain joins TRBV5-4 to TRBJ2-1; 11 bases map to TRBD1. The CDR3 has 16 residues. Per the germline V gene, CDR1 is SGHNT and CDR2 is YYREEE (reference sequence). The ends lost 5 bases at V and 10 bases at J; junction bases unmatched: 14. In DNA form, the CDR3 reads TGTGCCAGCAGACCTCTACCAGGACAGGGGGCTCGGGAGCAGTTCTTC. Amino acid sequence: CASRPLPGQGAREQFF.

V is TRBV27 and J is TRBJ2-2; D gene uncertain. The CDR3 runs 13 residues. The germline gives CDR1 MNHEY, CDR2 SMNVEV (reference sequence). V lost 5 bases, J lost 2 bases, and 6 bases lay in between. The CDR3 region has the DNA TGTGCCAGCAGTCGACATAACACCGGGGAGCTGTTTTTT. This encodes CASSRHNTGELFF.

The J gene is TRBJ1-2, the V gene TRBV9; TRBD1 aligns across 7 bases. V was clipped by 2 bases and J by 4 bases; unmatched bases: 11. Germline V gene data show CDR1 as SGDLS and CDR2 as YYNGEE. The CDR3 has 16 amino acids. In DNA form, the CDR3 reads TGTGCCAGCAGCGTGGATTACAGGGGAGTTGCCTATGGCTACACCTTC. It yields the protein CASSVDYRGVAYGYTF.

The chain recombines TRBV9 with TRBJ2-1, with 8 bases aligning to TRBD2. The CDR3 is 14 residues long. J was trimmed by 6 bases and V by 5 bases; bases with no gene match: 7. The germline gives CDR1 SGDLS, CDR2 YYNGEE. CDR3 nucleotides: TGTGCCAGCAGGCCGGGACTAGGCTCCAATGAGCAGTTCTTC. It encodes CASRPGLGSNEQFF.